This TCR beta chain was identified in a study of blood T cell repertoires in COVID-19. Sequenced by immunoSEQ multiplex PCR; TCRdb stores in-frame clones only, minus some. The sample holds 200,000 to 250,000 clones, 75% to 85% seen once. The receptor comes from a woman aged 25-40 years with COVID-19, enrolled during active disease. The sample taken for sequencing was peripheral blood.

The CDR3 protein is CASSSQNSGRDQFF. The CDR3 nucleotides are TGTGCCAGCAGCTCTCAAAATAGCGGGAGGGATCAGTTCTTC. V is TRBV5-4 and J is TRBJ2-1, with 11 bases aligning to TRBD2. The CDR3 is made up of 14 amino acids. Germline CDR1 SGHNT, CDR2 YYREEE (reference sequence). The junction had 9 bases not matched to a gene; V was cut back by 3 bases and J by 13 bases.